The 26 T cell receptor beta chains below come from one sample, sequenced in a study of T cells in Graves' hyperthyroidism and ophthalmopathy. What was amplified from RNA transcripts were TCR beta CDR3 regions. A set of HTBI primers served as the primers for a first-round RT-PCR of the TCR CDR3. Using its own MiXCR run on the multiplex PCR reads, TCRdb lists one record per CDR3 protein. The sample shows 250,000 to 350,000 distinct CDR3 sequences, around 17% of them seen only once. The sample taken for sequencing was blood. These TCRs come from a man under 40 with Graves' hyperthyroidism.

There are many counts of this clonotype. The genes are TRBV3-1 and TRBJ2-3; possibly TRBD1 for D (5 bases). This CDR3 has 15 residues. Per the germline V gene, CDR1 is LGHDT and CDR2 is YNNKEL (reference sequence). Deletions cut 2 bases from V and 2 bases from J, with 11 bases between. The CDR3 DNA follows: TGTGCCAGCAGCCAATCTCACAGGTACACAGATACGCAGTATTTT. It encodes CASSQSHRYTDTQYF.

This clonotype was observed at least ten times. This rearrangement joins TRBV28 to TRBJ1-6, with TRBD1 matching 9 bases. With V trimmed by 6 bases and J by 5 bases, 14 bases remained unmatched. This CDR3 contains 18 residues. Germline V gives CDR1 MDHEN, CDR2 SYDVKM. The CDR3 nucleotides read TGTGCCAGCAGACCCCCTTTTCCAGGGACAGGGAATAATTCACCCCTCCACTTT. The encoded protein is CASRPPFPGTGNNSPLHF. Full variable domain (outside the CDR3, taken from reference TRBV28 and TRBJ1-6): DVKVTQSSRYLVKRTGEKVFLECVQDMDHENMFWYRQDPGLGLRLIYFSYDVKMKEKGDIPEGYSVSREKKERFSLILESASTNQTSMYLCASRPPFPGTGNNSPLHFGNGTRLTVT.

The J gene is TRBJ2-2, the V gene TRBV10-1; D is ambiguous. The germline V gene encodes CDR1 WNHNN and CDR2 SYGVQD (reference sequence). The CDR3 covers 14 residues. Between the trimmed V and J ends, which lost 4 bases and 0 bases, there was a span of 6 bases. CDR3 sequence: CASSVEANTGELFF. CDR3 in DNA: TGCGCCAGCAGTGTAGAAGCGAACACCGGGGAGCTGTTTTTT.

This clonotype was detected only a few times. CDR3 amino acids: CASSLARADLTDTQYF. CDR3 sequence (DNA): TGTGCCAGCAGCTTAGCGAGAGCGGACCTCACAGATACGCAGTATTTT. The J gene is TRBJ2-3, the V gene TRBV7-6; possibly TRBD2 for D (5 bases). The V gene lost 0 bases and the J gene lost 2 bases, with 12 bases spanning the gap. The germline V gene has CDR1 SGHVS and CDR2 FNYEAQ. There are 16 residues in the CDR3.

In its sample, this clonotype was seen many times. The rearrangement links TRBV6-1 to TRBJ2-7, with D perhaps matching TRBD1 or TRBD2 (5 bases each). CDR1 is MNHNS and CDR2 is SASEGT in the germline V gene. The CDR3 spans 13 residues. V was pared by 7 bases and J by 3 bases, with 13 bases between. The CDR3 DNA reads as TGTGCCAGCAACCCGGGACCCTACTACGAGCAGTACTTC. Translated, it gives CASNPGPYYEQYF.

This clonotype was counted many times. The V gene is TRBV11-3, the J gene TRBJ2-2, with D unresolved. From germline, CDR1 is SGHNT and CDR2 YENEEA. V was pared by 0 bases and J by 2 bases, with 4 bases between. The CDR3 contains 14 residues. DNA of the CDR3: TGTGCCAGCAGCTTAGAGGGAAACACCGGGGAGCTGTTTTTT. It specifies CASSLEGNTGELFF.

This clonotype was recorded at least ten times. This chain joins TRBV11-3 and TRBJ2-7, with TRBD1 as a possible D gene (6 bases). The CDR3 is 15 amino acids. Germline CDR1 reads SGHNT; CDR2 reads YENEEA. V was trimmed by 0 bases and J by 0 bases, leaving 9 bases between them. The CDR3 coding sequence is TGTGCCAGCAGCTTAGAGGCGGACAGCTCCTACGAGCAGTACTTC. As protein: CASSLEADSSYEQYF.

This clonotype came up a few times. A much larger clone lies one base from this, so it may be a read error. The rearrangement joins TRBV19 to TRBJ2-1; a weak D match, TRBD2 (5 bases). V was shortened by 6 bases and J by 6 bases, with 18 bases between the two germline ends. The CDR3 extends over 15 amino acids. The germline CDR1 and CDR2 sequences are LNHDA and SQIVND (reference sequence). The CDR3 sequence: CASRLRGRDCNEQFF. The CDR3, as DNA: TGTGCCAGTAGACTTCGAGGGAGAGACTGCAATGAGCAGTTCTTC.

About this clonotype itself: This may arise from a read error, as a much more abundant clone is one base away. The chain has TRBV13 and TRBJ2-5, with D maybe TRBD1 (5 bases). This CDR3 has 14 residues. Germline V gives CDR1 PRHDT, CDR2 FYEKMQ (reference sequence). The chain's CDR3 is CASSFEDNQETQYF. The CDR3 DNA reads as TGCGCCAGCAGCTTTGAGGACAACCAAGAGACCCAGTACTTC.

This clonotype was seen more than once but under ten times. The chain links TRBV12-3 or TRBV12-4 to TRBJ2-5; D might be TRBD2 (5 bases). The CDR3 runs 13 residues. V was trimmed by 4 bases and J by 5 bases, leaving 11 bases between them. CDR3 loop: CASSYMASETQYF. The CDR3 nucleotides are TGTGCCAGCAGTTATATGGCTAGCGAGACCCAGTACTTC.

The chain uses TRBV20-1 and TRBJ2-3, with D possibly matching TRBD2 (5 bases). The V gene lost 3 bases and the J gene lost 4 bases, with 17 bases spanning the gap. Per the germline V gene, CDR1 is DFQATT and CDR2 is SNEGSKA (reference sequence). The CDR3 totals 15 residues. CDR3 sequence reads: CSASRAEPGADTQYF. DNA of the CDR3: TGCAGTGCTAGTCGAGCGGAGCCCGGGGCAGATACGCAGTATTTT.

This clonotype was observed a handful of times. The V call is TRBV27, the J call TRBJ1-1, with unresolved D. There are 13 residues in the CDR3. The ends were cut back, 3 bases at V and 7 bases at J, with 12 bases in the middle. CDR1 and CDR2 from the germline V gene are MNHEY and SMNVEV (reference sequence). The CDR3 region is CASSFSPGIEAFF. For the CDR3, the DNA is TGTGCCAGCAGTTTTTCCCCCGGGATTGAAGCTTTCTTT.

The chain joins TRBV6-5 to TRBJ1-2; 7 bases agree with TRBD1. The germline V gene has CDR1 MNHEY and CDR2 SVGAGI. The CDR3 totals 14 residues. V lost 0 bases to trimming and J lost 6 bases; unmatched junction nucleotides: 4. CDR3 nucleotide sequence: TGTGCCAGCAGTTACTCTAAGGGGGCGAATGGCTACACCTTC. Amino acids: CASSYSKGANGYTF.

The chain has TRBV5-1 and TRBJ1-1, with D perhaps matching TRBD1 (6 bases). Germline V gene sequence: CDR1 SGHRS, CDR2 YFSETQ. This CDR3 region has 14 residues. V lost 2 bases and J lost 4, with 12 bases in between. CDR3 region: CASSFAGAFTEAFF. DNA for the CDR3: TGCGCCAGCAGCTTCGCGGGGGCTTTCACTGAAGCTTTCTTT. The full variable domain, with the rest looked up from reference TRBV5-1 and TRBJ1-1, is KAGVTQTPRYLIKTRGQQVTLSCSPISGHRSVSWYQQTPGQGLQFLFEYFSETQRNKGNFPGRFSGRQFSNSRSEMNVSTLELGDSALYLCASSFAGAFTEAFFGQGTRLTVV.

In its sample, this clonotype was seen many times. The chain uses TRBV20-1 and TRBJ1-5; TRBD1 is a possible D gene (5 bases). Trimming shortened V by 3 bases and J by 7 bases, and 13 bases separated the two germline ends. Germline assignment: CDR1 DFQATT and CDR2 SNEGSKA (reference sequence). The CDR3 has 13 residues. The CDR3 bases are TGCAGTGCTAGTTTCGATCCAGGGCAGCCCCAGCATTTT. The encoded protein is CSASFDPGQPQHF.

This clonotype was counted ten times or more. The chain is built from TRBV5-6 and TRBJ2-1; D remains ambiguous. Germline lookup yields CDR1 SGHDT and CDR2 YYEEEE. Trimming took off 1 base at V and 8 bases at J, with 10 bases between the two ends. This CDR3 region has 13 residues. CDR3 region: CASSLSIMDEQFF. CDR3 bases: TGTGCCAGCAGCTTGTCTATTATGGATGAGCAGTTCTTC.

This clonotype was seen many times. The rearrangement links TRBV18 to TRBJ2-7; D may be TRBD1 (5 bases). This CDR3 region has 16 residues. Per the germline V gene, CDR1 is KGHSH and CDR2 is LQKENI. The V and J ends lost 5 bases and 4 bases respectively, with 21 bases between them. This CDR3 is CASSANSPDTTYEQYF. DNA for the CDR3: TGTGCCAGCTCAGCGAATTCGCCGGACACGACTTACGAGCAGTACTTC.

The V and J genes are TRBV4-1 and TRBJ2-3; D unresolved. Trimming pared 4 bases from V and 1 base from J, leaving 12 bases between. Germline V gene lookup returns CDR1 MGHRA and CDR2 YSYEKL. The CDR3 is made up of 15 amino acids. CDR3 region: CASSLSGLGTDTQYF. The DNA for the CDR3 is TGCGCCAGCAGCCTGTCTGGGCTCGGCACAGATACGCAGTATTTT.

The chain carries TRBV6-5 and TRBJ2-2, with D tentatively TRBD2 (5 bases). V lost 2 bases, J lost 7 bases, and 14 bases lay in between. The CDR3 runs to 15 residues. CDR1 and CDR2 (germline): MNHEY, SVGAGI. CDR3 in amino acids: CASSYVAGAGGELFF. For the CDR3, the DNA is TGTGCCAGCAGTTACGTGGCGGGCGCCGGCGGGGAGCTGTTTTTT.

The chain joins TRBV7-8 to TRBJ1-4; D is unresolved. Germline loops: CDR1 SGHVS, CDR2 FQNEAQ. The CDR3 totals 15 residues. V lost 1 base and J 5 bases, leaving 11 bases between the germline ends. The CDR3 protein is CASSLGRRRNEKLFF. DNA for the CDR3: TGTGCCAGCAGCTTAGGAAGGCGGAGAAATGAAAAACTGTTTTTT.

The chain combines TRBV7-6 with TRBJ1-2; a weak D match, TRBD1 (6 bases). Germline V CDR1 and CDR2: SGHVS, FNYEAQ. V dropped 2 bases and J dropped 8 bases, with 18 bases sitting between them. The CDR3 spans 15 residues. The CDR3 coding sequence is TGTGCCAGCAGCTTAATTGAGGGGGGTTCTAACGGCTACACCTTC. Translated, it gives CASSLIEGGSNGYTF. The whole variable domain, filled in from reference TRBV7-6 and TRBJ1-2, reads GAGVSQSPRYKVTKRGQDVALRCDPISGHVSLYWYRQALGQGPEFLTYFNYEAQQDKSGLPNDRFSAERPEGSISTLTIQRTEQRDSAMYRCASSLIEGGSNGYTFGSGTRLTVV.

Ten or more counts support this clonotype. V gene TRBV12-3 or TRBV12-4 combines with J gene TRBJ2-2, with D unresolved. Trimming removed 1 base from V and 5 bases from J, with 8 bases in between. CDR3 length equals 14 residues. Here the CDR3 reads CASSLEEGTGELFF. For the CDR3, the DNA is TGTGCCAGCAGTTTAGAGGAAGGGACCGGGGAGCTGTTTTTT.

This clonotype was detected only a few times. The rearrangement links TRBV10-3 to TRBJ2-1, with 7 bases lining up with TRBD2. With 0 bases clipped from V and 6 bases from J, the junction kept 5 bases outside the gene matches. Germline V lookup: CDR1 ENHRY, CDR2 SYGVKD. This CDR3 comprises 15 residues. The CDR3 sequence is CAISESMSGTNEQFF. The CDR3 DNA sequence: TGTGCCATCAGTGAGTCGATGAGCGGGACCAATGAGCAGTTCTTC.

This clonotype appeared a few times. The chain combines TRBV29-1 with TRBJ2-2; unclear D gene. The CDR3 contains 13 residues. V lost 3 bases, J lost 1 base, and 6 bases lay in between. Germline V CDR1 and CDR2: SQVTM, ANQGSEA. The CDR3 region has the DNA TGCAGCGTTGAGTTGAGGAACACCGGGGAGCTGTTTTTT. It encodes CSVELRNTGELFF.

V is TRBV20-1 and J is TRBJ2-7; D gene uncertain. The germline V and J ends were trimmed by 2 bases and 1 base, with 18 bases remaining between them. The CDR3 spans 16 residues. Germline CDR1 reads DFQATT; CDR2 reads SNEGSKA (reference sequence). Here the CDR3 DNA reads TGCAGTGCTAGACCCCGGTGGAGTCAAGAATCCTACGAGCAGTACTTC. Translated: CSARPRWSQESYEQYF.

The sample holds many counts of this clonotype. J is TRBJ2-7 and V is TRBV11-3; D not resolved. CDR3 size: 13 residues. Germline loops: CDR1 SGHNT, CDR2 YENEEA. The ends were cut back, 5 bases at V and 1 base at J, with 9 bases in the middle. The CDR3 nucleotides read TGTGCCAGCAGCCGGCCTGCTTCCTACGAGCAGTACTTC. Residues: CASSRPASYEQYF.